The clone carrying this TCR beta chain was recorded many times. Its antigen is unknown. There were TCR beta CDR3 regions amplified from RNA transcripts. RT-PCR in the first round (using the HTBI primer set) targeted the TCR CDR3. TCRdb passed the multiplex PCR reads through MiXCR, listing each CDR3 protein once. The sample yields 500,000 or so distinct CDR3 sequences, over 15% seen once. With V trimmed by 5 bases and J by 1 base, 5 bases remained unmatched. The CDR3 has 14 amino acids. Germline values: CDR1 GTSNPN, CDR2 SVGIG (reference sequence). Exclusion of patients followed from uncontrolled infection, other autoimmune disease, pregnancy or lactation. Together with thyroid ultrasound, orbital computed tomography, serum thyroxine and TRAb, clinical symptoms were used for diagnoses. The data were taken from a study of T cells in Graves' hyperthyroidism and ophthalmopathy. Study-level findings and limits: Model-based prediction identified ophthalmopathy a median 6.5 months prior to its onset. Blood also contained most expanded thyroid clonotypes above 0.001.

Sequencing was performed on blood. The chain is built from TRBV30 and TRBJ2-3; 8 bases map to TRBD1. The source of this sequence is a woman in her late teens or twenties with Graves' ophthalmopathy. CDR3 loop: CAWGQGWGTDTQYF. The CDR3 DNA reads as TGTGCCTGGGGACAGGGTTGGGGCACAGATACGCAGTATTTT.